This T cell receptor (beta chain) was sequenced in a study of blood T cell repertoires in COVID-19. Libraries were prepared by immunoSEQ multiplex PCR; TCRdb keeps only in-frame clonotypes and omits some of them. The sample holds around 100,000 clones; around nine tenths are singletons and the top ten take 15%. The V and J ends lost 3 bases and 6 bases, in that order; junction bases with no gene match: 7. The germline gives CDR1 KGHSH, CDR2 LQKENI. CDR3 size: 15 residues. This receptor was obtained from a human donor in a cohort sampled during active COVID-19. The chain recombines TRBV18 with TRBJ1-4; 7 nucleotides match TRBD1. Sequenced material: peripheral blood. The CDR3 nucleotides read TGTGCCAGCTCACCCCCCGGACAGGCTCATGAAAAACTGTTTTTT. Translating it yields CASSPPGQAHEKLFF.